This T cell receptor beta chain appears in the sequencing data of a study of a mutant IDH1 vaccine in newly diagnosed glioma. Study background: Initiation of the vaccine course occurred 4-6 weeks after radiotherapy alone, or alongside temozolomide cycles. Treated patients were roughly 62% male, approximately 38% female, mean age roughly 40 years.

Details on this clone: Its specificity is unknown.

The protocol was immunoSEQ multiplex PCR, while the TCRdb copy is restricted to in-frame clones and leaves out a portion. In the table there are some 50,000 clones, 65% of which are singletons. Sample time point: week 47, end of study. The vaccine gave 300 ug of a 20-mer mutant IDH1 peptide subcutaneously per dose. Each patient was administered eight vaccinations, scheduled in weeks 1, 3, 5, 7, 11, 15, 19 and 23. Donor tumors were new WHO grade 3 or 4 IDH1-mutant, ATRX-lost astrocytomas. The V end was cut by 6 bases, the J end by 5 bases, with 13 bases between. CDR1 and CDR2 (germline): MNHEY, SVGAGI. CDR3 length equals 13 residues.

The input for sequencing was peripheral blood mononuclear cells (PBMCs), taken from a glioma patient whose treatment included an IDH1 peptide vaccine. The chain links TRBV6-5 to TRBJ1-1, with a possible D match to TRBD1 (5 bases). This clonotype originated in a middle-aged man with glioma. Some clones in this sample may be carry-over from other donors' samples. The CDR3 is CASSETAGTEAFF. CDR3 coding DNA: TGTGCCAGCAGCGAGACAGCAGGAACTGAAGCTTTCTTT.